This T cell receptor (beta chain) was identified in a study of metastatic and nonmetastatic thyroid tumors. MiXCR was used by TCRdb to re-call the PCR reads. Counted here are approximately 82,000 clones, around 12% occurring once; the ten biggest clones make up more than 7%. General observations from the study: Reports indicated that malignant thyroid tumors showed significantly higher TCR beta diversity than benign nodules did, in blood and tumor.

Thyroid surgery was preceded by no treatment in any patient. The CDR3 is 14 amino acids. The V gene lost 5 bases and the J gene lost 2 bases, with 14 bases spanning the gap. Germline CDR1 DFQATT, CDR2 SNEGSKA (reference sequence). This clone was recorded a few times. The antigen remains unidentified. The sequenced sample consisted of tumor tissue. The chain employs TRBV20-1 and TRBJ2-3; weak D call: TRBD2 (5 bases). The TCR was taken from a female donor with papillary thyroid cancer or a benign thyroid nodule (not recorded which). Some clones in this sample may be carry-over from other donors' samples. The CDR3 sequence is CSAAAEGPTDTQYF. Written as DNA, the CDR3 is TGCAGTGCTGCCGCTGAGGGCCCCACAGATACGCAGTATTTT.